Each of the 31 T cell receptor beta chains below was sequenced from the same sample in a study of cytomegalovirus exposure and HLA in healthy donors. With 60 Vbeta and 13 Jbeta primers, the PCR was carried out. TCRdb keeps only in-frame clones here, not all; method: immunoSEQ multiplex PCR. In total, the table holds 53,000 or so clones. Sequences were obtained from PBMCs. These receptor sequences come from a young man in good health and CMV-seropositive.

The chain links TRBV7-9 to TRBJ2-3; TRBD2 matches 8 bases. The CDR3 covers 16 residues. V dropped 2 bases and J dropped 1; count of bases not matched to a gene: 5. Germline loops: CDR1 SEHNR, CDR2 FQNEAQ (reference sequence). CDR3 amino acids: CASSLLAGGGTDTQYF. The CDR3 DNA follows: TGTGCCAGCAGCTTATTGGCGGGAGGAGGCACAGATACGCAGTATTTT.

The rearrangement joins TRBV18 to TRBJ1-5, with 7 bases that match TRBD1. This CDR3 is 15 amino acids long. From germline, CDR1 is KGHSH and CDR2 LQKENI. Losses at the gene ends were 6 bases for V and 2 bases for J; bases not matched to a gene: 7. The CDR3 spells CASSLQGNGNQPQHF. CDR3 DNA: TGTGCCAGCTCGCTACAGGGGAACGGCAATCAGCCCCAGCATTTT.

V usage is TRBV11-3 and J usage is TRBJ1-4; 7 bases align to TRBD1. Trimming removed 4 bases from V and 7 bases from J; junction bases left unmatched: 6. The CDR3 spans 14 residues. Germline V gene lookup returns CDR1 SGHNT and CDR2 YENEEA. As DNA, the CDR3 is TGTGCCAGCAGCTCTCGACAGGGAGCTGAAAAACTGTTTTTT. Its protein product is CASSSRQGAEKLFF.

The chain is built from TRBV7-2 and TRBJ2-5; the match to TRBD2 covers 13 bases. The CDR3 runs to 15 residues. Per the germline V gene, CDR1 is SGHTA and CDR2 is FQGNSA. The ends lost 5 bases at V and 5 bases at J; junction bases unmatched: 5. The CDR3 reads CASSPGLAGVETQYF. CDR3 nucleotide sequence: TGTGCCAGCAGCCCAGGACTAGCGGGAGTGGAGACCCAGTACTTC.

This rearrangement joins TRBV25-1 to TRBJ2-2; perhaps TRBD1 as D (5 bases). The CDR3 totals 13 residues. Trimming cost V 3 bases and J 3 bases, with 5 bases left between them. From germline, CDR1 is MGHDK and CDR2 SYGVNS. The DNA for the CDR3 is TGTGCCAGCAGTGACAGGGACACCGGGGAGCTGTTTTTT. Protein: CASSDRDTGELFF.

The chain joins TRBV5-4 to TRBJ1-2; TRBD1 matches 9 bases. Germline CDR1 is SGHNT and CDR2 is YYREEE (reference sequence). This CDR3 region has 14 residues. V gave up 5 bases and J gave up 2 bases; unmatched junction bases: 4. In DNA form, the CDR3 reads TGTGCCAGCAGTTCCGGACAGGGGAACTATGGCTACACCTTC. It is translated as CASSSGQGNYGYTF.

The genes are TRBV7-9 and TRBJ2-7, with 7 bases lining up with TRBD1. Germline values: CDR1 SEHNR, CDR2 FQNEAQ (reference sequence). V trimming: 7 bases; J trimming: 2 bases; junction bases outside the gene matches: 8. The length of the CDR3 is 14 residues. The CDR3 loop reads CASTSPGTAYEQYF. DNA for the CDR3: TGTGCCAGCACGTCCCCCGGGACAGCCTACGAGCAGTACTTC. The complete variable domain, with remaining parts taken from reference TRBV7-9 and TRBJ2-7, reads DTGVSQNPRHKITKRGQNVTFRCDPISEHNRLYWYRQTLGQGPEFLTYFQNEAQLEKSRLLSDRFSAERPKGSFSTLEIQRTEQGDSAMYLCASTSPGTAYEQYFGPGTRLTVT.

This chain links TRBV10-3 with TRBJ2-1; a weak D match, TRBD1 (5 bases). CDR1 and CDR2 from the germline V gene are ENHRY and SYGVKD. V lost 2 bases to trimming and J lost 0 bases, with 5 bases between them. The CDR3 is made up of 14 amino acids. CDR3 in DNA: TGTGCCATCAGTGAGGACAGCTCCTACAATGAGCAGTTCTTC. Its protein is CAISEDSSYNEQFF.

The chain links TRBV5-4 to TRBJ2-3; 9 bases map to TRBD2. The CDR3 has 16 residues. The V segment lost 4 bases and the J segment 5 bases; nucleotides outside the gene matches: 11. Germline V lookup: CDR1 SGHNT, CDR2 YYREEE (reference sequence). CDR3 sequence: CASSTSAIAGVDTQYF. The CDR3, as DNA: TGTGCCAGCAGCACCTCCGCGATAGCGGGAGTAGATACGCAGTATTTT.

J is TRBJ2-7 and V is TRBV7-9, with a possible D match to TRBD2 (5 bases). This CDR3 has 13 amino acids. Trimming took 6 bases from V and 3 from J, leaving 12 bases between them. Per the germline V gene, CDR1 is SEHNR and CDR2 is FQNEAQ (reference sequence). DNA of the CDR3: TGTGCCAGCAGTAGGGAGTTAGTCTACGAGCAGTACTTC. Protein: CASSRELVYEQYF.

V and J are TRBV11-3 and TRBJ1-1; the match to TRBD1 covers 8 bases. From germline, CDR1 is SGHNT and CDR2 YENEEA. V was clipped by 4 bases and J by 1 base; unmatched bases: 5. The CDR3 extends over 15 amino acids. CDR3 loop: CASSWMGQENTEAFF. CDR3 in DNA: TGTGCCAGCAGCTGGATGGGACAGGAGAACACTGAAGCTTTCTTT.

J is TRBJ1-1 and V is TRBV28, with D perhaps matching TRBD1 (5 bases). V was shortened by 2 bases and J by 7 bases, with 8 bases between the two germline ends. The CDR3 is 12 amino acids. Germline V gives CDR1 MDHEN, CDR2 SYDVKM. This CDR3 reads CASSLGGVEAFF. The CDR3 nucleotides read TGTGCCAGCAGTTTAGGGGGGGTTGAAGCTTTCTTT.

The chain carries TRBV27 and TRBJ2-1; TRBD1 aligns across 10 bases. Germline assignment: CDR1 MNHEY and CDR2 SMNVEV (reference sequence). The CDR3 is 15 residues long. The V and J ends lost 2 bases and 4 bases, in that order; junction bases with no gene match: 2. This chain's CDR3 is CASSLMGQGYNEQFF. In DNA, the CDR3 is TGTGCCAGCAGTTTAATGGGACAGGGGTACAATGAGCAGTTCTTC.

The rearrangement uses TRBV5-8 and TRBJ2-7; TRBD1 is a possible D gene (5 bases). The CDR3 sequence is 13 residues long. With 2 bases removed from V and 7 bases from J, the gap between germline ends came to 13 bases. Germline lookup yields CDR1 SGHTS and CDR2 YDEGEE. The CDR3 DNA reads TGTGCCAGCAGCTTCGATGGGGCCGGGGAGCAGTACTTC. Encoded protein: CASSFDGAGEQYF.

This chain joins TRBV5-8 and TRBJ2-2; 7 positions agree with TRBD1. CDR1 SGHTS and CDR2 YDEGEE come from the germline V gene. The CDR3 loop spans 16 amino acids. Unmatched junction bases numbered 10, after V lost 4 bases and J lost 4 bases. The DNA of the CDR3 is TGTGCCAGCAGCCCCCTCCAGGGGGTTGCCACCGGGGAGCTGTTTTTT. Translated, it gives CASSPLQGVATGELFF.

The V call is TRBV7-9, the J call TRBJ2-3; 9 bases match TRBD2. V shed 1 base and J 1 base; nucleotides not matched to a gene: 0. CDR1 SEHNR and CDR2 FQNEAQ come from the germline V gene (reference sequence). The CDR3 runs to 15 residues. CDR3 protein: CASSLGTSGTDTQYF. The DNA of the CDR3 is TGTGCCAGCAGCTTAGGGACTAGCGGCACAGATACGCAGTATTTT.

The chain has TRBV5-4 and TRBJ1-3, with D possibly matching TRBD1 (5 bases). Germline CDR1 is SGHNT and CDR2 is YYREEE (reference sequence). The CDR3 extends over 14 amino acids. The V end lost 2 bases, the J end lost 0 bases, and 6 bases lay between the germline ends. As DNA, the CDR3 is TGTGCCAGCAGCTTCGACAGCTCTGGAAACACCATATATTTT. Amino acid sequence: CASSFDSSGNTIYF.

As for this clone: The CDR3 carries no conserved terminal phenylalanine or tryptophan, so it likely arises from a read error. The chain recombines TRBV12-5 with TRBJ2-7; D remains unclear. Trimming took off 1 base at V and 2 bases at J, with 6 bases between the two ends. The CDR3 spans 13 residues. CDR1 is LGHNT, CDR2 FRNRAP, per germline. The CDR3 DNA reads as TGTGCTAGTGGTTTGGACAGTACCTACGAGCAGTACCTC. Encoded protein: CASGLDSTYEQYL.

This chain uses TRBV7-9 with TRBJ2-6; 9 positions agree with TRBD1. Germline V gene sequence: CDR1 SEHNR, CDR2 FQNEAQ (reference sequence). V lost 3 bases and J lost 2; bases outside the gene matches: 8. The CDR3 length is 18 residues. The CDR3 loop reads CASSFWDRAATGANVLTF. As DNA, the CDR3 is TGTGCCAGCAGCTTTTGGGACAGGGCCGCGACTGGGGCCAACGTCCTGACTTTC.

This chain uses TRBV30 with TRBJ2-7; a possible D gene is TRBD2 (5 bases). Per the germline V gene, CDR1 is GTSNPN and CDR2 is SVGIG (reference sequence). The CDR3 sequence is 14 residues long. Deletions cut 8 bases from V and 3 bases from J, with 20 bases between. The CDR3 is CAATRGWGNYEQYF. The CDR3 DNA reads TGTGCCGCAACCCGCGGGTGGGGTAACTACGAGCAGTACTTC.

The rearrangement uses TRBV18 and TRBJ1-1; D may be TRBD1 (5 bases). With 0 bases removed from V and 1 base from J, the gap between germline ends came to 6 bases. The CDR3 is made up of 14 amino acids. Germline V gene lookup returns CDR1 KGHSH and CDR2 LQKENI. CDR3 amino acids: CASSPPQGNTEAFF. The CDR3 DNA reads TGTGCCAGCTCACCACCCCAGGGGAACACTGAAGCTTTCTTT. Drawing the rest from reference TRBV18 and TRBJ1-1, the complete variable domain is NAGVMQNPRHLVRRRGQEARLRCSPMKGHSHVYWYRQLPEEGLKFMVYLQKENIIDESGMPKERFSAEFPKEGPSILRIQQVVRGDSAAYFCASSPPQGNTEAFFGQGTRLTVV.

The chain couples TRBV11-2 to TRBJ2-7; TRBD1 is a possible D gene (6 bases). V lost 0 bases and J lost 3, with 12 bases in between. CDR1 SGHAT and CDR2 FQNNGV come from the germline V gene. This CDR3 comprises 15 residues. CDR3 residues: CASSLEGQPHYEQYF. As DNA, the CDR3 is TGTGCCAGCAGCTTAGAAGGACAGCCCCACTACGAGCAGTACTTC. Together with reference TRBV11-2 and TRBJ2-7, the CDR3 gives the full variable domain: EAGVAQSPRYKIIEKRQSVAFWCNPISGHATLYWYQQILGQGPKLLIQFQNNGVVDDSQLPKDRFSAERLKGVDSTLKIQPAKLEDSAVYLCASSLEGQPHYEQYFGPGTRLTVT.

V usage is TRBV2 and J usage is TRBJ2-3; 15 bases are shared with TRBD2. Germline V CDR1 and CDR2: SNHLY, FYNNEI. V shed 8 bases, J shed 8 bases, and the junction held 8 bases outside the gene matches. This CDR3 region has 15 residues. For the CDR3, the DNA is TGTGCCAGCCAGCTACCGGGACTAGCGGGAGGTACGCAGTATTTT. Translation gives CASQLPGLAGGTQYF. Drawing the rest from reference TRBV2 and TRBJ2-3, the complete variable domain is EPEVTQTPSHQVTQMGQEVILRCVPISNHLYFYWYRQILGQKVEFLVSFYNNEISEKSEIFDDQFSVERPDGSNFTLKIRSTKLEDSAMYFCASQLPGLAGGTQYFGPGTRLTVL.

The chain is built from TRBV9 and TRBJ2-3, with 10 nucleotides matching TRBD2. Trimming removed 4 bases from V and 0 bases from J; junction bases left unmatched: 5. Germline V gene lookup returns CDR1 SGDLS and CDR2 YYNGEE. The length of the CDR3 is 16 residues. This chain's CDR3 is CASSSGLAESTDTQYF. DNA for the CDR3: TGTGCCAGCAGCTCCGGACTAGCGGAAAGCACAGATACGCAGTATTTT.

This chain joins TRBV6-5 and TRBJ1-2; possible D gene TRBD1, 5 bases. The CDR3 is made up of 12 amino acids. Between the trimmed V and J ends, which lost 9 bases and 4 bases, there was a span of 12 bases. CDR1 is MNHEY, CDR2 SVGAGI, per germline. The CDR3 nucleotides read TGTGCCAGTAGAGACAGCAGCTATGGCTACACCTTC. This gives the protein CASRDSSYGYTF.

This chain connects TRBV6-1 to TRBJ2-7, with a weak D call TRBD1 (7 bases). The V gene's germline CDR1 is MNHNS and CDR2 SASEGT. The V end lost 7 bases, the J end lost 3 bases, and 13 bases lay between the germline ends. This CDR3 has 13 amino acids. Here the CDR3 DNA reads TGTGCCAGCACCTCAGGGGGAGGCTACGAGCAGTACTTC. The encoded protein is CASTSGGGYEQYF.

J is TRBJ1-3 and V is TRBV2; D unresolved. Germline V CDR1 and CDR2: SNHLY, FYNNEI. The CDR3 sequence is 18 residues long. V gave up 8 bases and J gave up 2 bases, with 25 bases separating them. CDR3 DNA: TGTGCCAGCTCTCGAGGGCTGGAGGTTGATTATGCTGGAAACACCATATATTTT. It translates to CASSRGLEVDYAGNTIYF.

The gene calls are TRBV2 and TRBJ2-7; 9 nucleotides match TRBD1. The CDR3 spans 15 residues. The germline V gene encodes CDR1 SNHLY and CDR2 FYNNEI. The V segment lost 0 bases and the J segment 8 bases; nucleotides outside the gene matches: 8. In nucleotides, the CDR3 is TGTGCCAGCAGTGAAGCCCGGGACAGGGTTTCGAAGCAGTACTTC. It encodes CASSEARDRVSKQYF. The variable domain in full, with the rest retrieved from reference TRBV2 and TRBJ2-7, is EPEVTQTPSHQVTQMGQEVILRCVPISNHLYFYWYRQILGQKVEFLVSFYNNEISEKSEIFDDQFSVERPDGSNFTLKIRSTKLEDSAMYFCASSEARDRVSKQYFGPGTRLTVT.

The chain recombines TRBV7-9 with TRBJ1-5; D is possibly TRBD1 (6 bases). Trimming removed 1 base at V and 6 bases at J, with 7 bases between. CDR1 and CDR2 (germline): SEHNR, FQNEAQ (reference sequence). The CDR3 has 13 amino acids. This CDR3 is CASSLDRAQPQHF. CDR3 coding DNA: TGTGCCAGCAGCTTAGACAGGGCTCAGCCCCAGCATTTT.

The V and J genes are TRBV7-2 and TRBJ1-1, with D possibly being TRBD1 (6 bases). The length of the CDR3 is 13 residues. V shed 6 bases and J shed 1 base, with 9 bases lying between them. The germline V gene has CDR1 SGHTA and CDR2 FQGNSA. Here the CDR3 reads CASSTQGNTEAFF. As DNA, the CDR3 is TGTGCCAGCAGTACACAGGGGAACACTGAAGCTTTCTTT.

The rearrangement joins TRBV19 to TRBJ2-7; 9 bases align to TRBD1. Per germline, CDR1 LNHDA and CDR2 SQIVND (reference sequence). This CDR3 region has 17 residues. The trim removed 1 base at V and 3 bases at J, leaving 10 bases unmatched. The chain's CDR3 is CASSIGIRQGGFYEQYF. The CDR3 DNA reads as TGTGCCAGTAGTATAGGGATTCGACAGGGGGGATTCTACGAGCAGTACTTC.